These 23 T cell receptor beta chains originate from one sample sequenced in a study of blood T cell repertoires in COVID-19. Profiling relied on immunoSEQ multiplex PCR, and the TCRdb table lists in-frame clones only, not all of them. The sample lists approximately 60,000 clones, around 86% occurring once. The sequencing input was peripheral blood. The origin of the receptors is a man aged 45-65 years with active COVID-19.

The rearrangement uses TRBV7-3 and TRBJ1-1; TRBD1 might be the D (6 bases). The CDR3 runs to 15 residues. Trimming removed 1 base at V and 4 bases at J, with 13 bases between. In germline, CDR1 is SGHTA, CDR2 FQGTGA. CDR3 sequence reads: CASSLNPGGGTEAFF. The CDR3 DNA reads TGTGCCAGCAGCTTAAACCCGGGAGGGGGCACTGAAGCTTTCTTT.

The chain combines TRBV7-9 with TRBJ2-7; perhaps TRBD1 as D (6 bases). V lost 4 bases and J lost 4, with 8 bases in between. This CDR3 contains 12 residues. Per germline, CDR1 SEHNR and CDR2 FQNEAQ (reference sequence). Here the CDR3 reads CASSSQGYEQYF. The CDR3 DNA reads TGTGCCAGCAGCTCTCAGGGGTACGAGCAGTACTTC.

This clone was observed once. The rearrangement links TRBV18 to TRBJ2-6, with D tentatively TRBD1 (6 bases). Germline CDR1 is KGHSH and CDR2 is LQKENI. The CDR3 has 18 residues. Trimming pared 6 bases from V and 0 bases from J, leaving 18 bases between. CDR3 nucleotide sequence: TGTGCCAGCTCCGATTCGACAGGCCAACACTCTGGGGCCAACGTCCTGACTTTC. Encoded protein: CASSDSTGQHSGANVLTF. Together with reference TRBV18 and TRBJ2-6, the CDR3 gives the full variable domain: NAGVMQNPRHLVRRRGQEARLRCSPMKGHSHVYWYRQLPEEGLKFMVYLQKENIIDESGMPKERFSAEFPKEGPSILRIQQVVRGDSAAYFCASSDSTGQHSGANVLTFGAGSRLTVL.

This clone was observed a handful of times. The chain joins TRBV27 to TRBJ1-1; 7 bases line up with TRBD1. The CDR3 consists of 15 residues. V was pared by 3 bases and J by 5 bases, with 9 bases of the junction left unmatched. Germline V lookup: CDR1 MNHEY, CDR2 SMNVEV (reference sequence). The CDR3 sequence: CASSFDRDRGTEAFF. CDR3 coding DNA: TGTGCCAGCAGTTTCGACAGGGACCGCGGTACTGAAGCTTTCTTT.

CDR3 nucleotides: TGTGCCAGCACACCGCCGGAGGCAAAAACAAGCTCCTACAATGAGCAGTTCTTC. Its protein is CASTPPEAKTSSYNEQFF. The V and J genes are TRBV5-8 and TRBJ2-1; maybe TRBD2 (5 bases). The germline V gene encodes CDR1 SGHTS and CDR2 YDEGEE. There are 18 residues in the CDR3. Deletions cut 6 bases from V and 0 bases from J, with 22 bases between.

The chain uses TRBV18 and TRBJ1-1; weak D call: TRBD1 (6 bases). Germline loops: CDR1 KGHSH, CDR2 LQKENI. Trimming shortened V by 2 bases and J by 0 bases, and 10 bases separated the two germline ends. The CDR3 contains 15 residues. This chain's CDR3 is CASSPEDSLNTEAFF. The CDR3 DNA follows: TGTGCCAGCTCACCAGAGGACAGTCTGAACACTGAAGCTTTCTTT.

V is TRBV2 and J is TRBJ1-2; perhaps TRBD1 as D (6 bases). This CDR3 region has 15 residues. Germline CDR1 and CDR2: SNHLY and FYNNEI. The V end was cut by 5 bases, the J end by 0 bases, with 13 bases between. This CDR3 reads CASSKGRGANYGYTF. The DNA of the CDR3 is TGTGCCAGCAGTAAGGGCAGGGGAGCTAACTATGGCTACACCTTC.

The V call is TRBV18, the J call TRBJ2-5; the match to TRBD1 covers 7 bases. The CDR3 extends over 15 amino acids. The germline CDR1 and CDR2 sequences are KGHSH and LQKENI. V lost 3 bases to trimming and J lost 2 bases; unmatched junction nucleotides: 6. The CDR3 loop reads CASSPSGTAQETQYF. CDR3 DNA: TGTGCCAGCTCACCTTCCGGGACAGCTCAAGAGACCCAGTACTTC.

The rearrangement uses TRBV7-8 and TRBJ2-7; no firm D call. V shed 0 bases and J shed 3 bases, with 12 bases lying between them. The CDR3 loop spans 15 amino acids. The germline CDR1 and CDR2 sequences are SGHVS and FQNEAQ. CDR3 bases: TGTGCCAGCAGCTTAGCGCTGCAGGTTGGCTACGAGCAGTACTTC. Protein product: CASSLALQVGYEQYF.

This clone was seen only a few times. J is TRBJ2-1 and V is TRBV6-6, with 16 bases matching TRBD2. Losses at the gene ends were 3 bases for V and 9 bases for J; bases not matched to a gene: 2. The CDR3 consists of 15 residues. The germline CDR1 and CDR2 sequences are MNHNY and SVGAGI (reference sequence). CDR3 sequence reads: CASSYGTSGRGEQFF. DNA of the CDR3: TGTGCCAGCAGTTATGGGACTAGCGGGAGGGGTGAGCAGTTCTTC.

The genes are TRBV20-1 and TRBJ2-5; a weak D match, TRBD2 (6 bases). The germline gives CDR1 DFQATT, CDR2 SNEGSKA (reference sequence). V lost 3 bases, J lost 7 bases, and 15 bases lay in between. The CDR3 runs 13 residues. This CDR3 reads CSASPGAGGTQYF. Written as DNA, the CDR3 is TGCAGTGCTAGTCCCGGAGCCGGGGGGACCCAGTACTTC.

This chain uses TRBV30 with TRBJ2-7; 9 bases agree with TRBD2. Germline V gene data show CDR1 as GTSNPN and CDR2 as SVGIG (reference sequence). The CDR3 sequence is 14 residues long. V gave up 4 bases and J gave up 4 bases; unmatched junction bases: 8. Here the CDR3 reads CAWTTGAGGYEQYF. In DNA form, the CDR3 reads TGTGCCTGGACAACAGGGGCGGGAGGGTACGAGCAGTACTTC.

V usage is TRBV7-2 and J usage is TRBJ1-1; 7 bases line up with TRBD1. V was clipped by 5 bases and J by 1 base; unmatched bases: 10. From germline, CDR1 is SGHTA and CDR2 FQGNSA. This CDR3 contains 16 residues. CDR3 bases: TGTGCCAGCAGCCCCTGGGGACAGAGAAAGAACACTGAAGCTTTCTTT. It translates to CASSPWGQRKNTEAFF.

The sample holds a few counts of this clone. The genes are TRBV2 and TRBJ2-7; D unresolved. The CDR3 contains 13 residues. Trimming left V 5 bases short and J 2 bases short, with 10 bases between. Germline V gene lookup returns CDR1 SNHLY and CDR2 FYNNEI. The CDR3 DNA follows: TGTGCCAGCAGTTCAGGATTAACCTACGAGCAGTACTTC. Protein product: CASSSGLTYEQYF.

CDR3 loop: CASSPQAGGTDTQYF. CDR3 bases: TGTGCCAGCAGCCCTCAGGCGGGTGGCACAGATACGCAGTATTTT. The chain is built from TRBV7-2 and TRBJ2-3, with a tentative D call TRBD2 (5 bases). In germline, CDR1 is SGHTA, CDR2 FQGNSA. The CDR3 is made up of 15 amino acids. V lost 5 bases to trimming and J lost 1 base, with 13 bases between them.

This chain links TRBV7-6 with TRBJ2-7; tentative D call: TRBD1 (5 bases). From germline, CDR1 is SGHVS and CDR2 FNYEAQ. The CDR3 covers 16 residues. The V gene lost 5 bases and the J gene lost 0 bases, with 17 bases spanning the gap. CDR3 DNA: TGTGCCAGCAGCCCGCGTGCCGCAGGGAACTCCTACGAGCAGTACTTC. Translated: CASSPRAAGNSYEQYF. Complete variable domain (other parts from reference TRBV7-6 and TRBJ2-7): GAGVSQSPRYKVTKRGQDVALRCDPISGHVSLYWYRQALGQGPEFLTYFNYEAQQDKSGLPNDRFSAERPEGSISTLTIQRTEQRDSAMYRCASSPRAAGNSYEQYFGPGTRLTVT.

This clone was observed a few times. The chain carries TRBV4-1 and TRBJ2-7; 10 bases are shared with TRBD1. Trimming at V came to 5 bases and at J to 2 bases, leaving 6 bases not matched to a gene. The germline V gene has CDR1 MGHRA and CDR2 YSYEKL. CDR3 size: 15 residues. The CDR3 region has the DNA TGCGCCAGCAGCGCTGGGACAGGGGCTCCCTACGAGCAGTACTTC. Translating it yields CASSAGTGAPYEQYF.

The chain combines TRBV3-1 (or the pseudogene TRBV3-2) with TRBJ1-2; D remains unclear. V gave up 0 bases and J gave up 4 bases, with 9 bases separating them. CDR1 is LGHDT, CDR2 YNNKEL, per germline (reference sequence). The CDR3 has 14 amino acids. The CDR3 DNA follows: TGTGCCAGCAGCCAAGATTGGGCCTCCTATGGCTACACCTTC. As protein: CASSQDWASYGYTF.

CDR3 sequence (DNA): TGTGCCAGCAGTCCACTGACAGGCTACTATGGCTACACCTTC. This sequence encodes CASSPLTGYYGYTF. V and J are TRBV6-6 and TRBJ1-2; D may be TRBD1 (6 bases). CDR1 and CDR2 (germline): MNHNY, SVGAGI (reference sequence). This CDR3 contains 14 residues. Trimming shortened V by 5 bases and J by 3 bases, and 13 bases separated the two germline ends.

V and J are TRBV28 and TRBJ1-6, with 7 bases lining up with TRBD1. With 1 base clipped from V and 10 bases from J, the junction kept 7 bases outside the gene matches. This CDR3 comprises 15 residues. In germline, CDR1 is MDHEN, CDR2 SYDVKM. The CDR3 sequence is CASSLSTGLSSPLHF. CDR3 DNA sequence: TGTGCCAGCAGTTTATCGACAGGGCTATCATCACCCCTCCACTTT.

The chain is built from TRBV11-2 and TRBJ1-6; 8 positions agree with TRBD1. V lost 5 bases and J lost 4; bases outside the gene matches: 10. CDR3 length: 17 residues. Germline assignment: CDR1 SGHAT and CDR2 FQNNGV. The CDR3 region has the DNA TGTGCCAGCAGCCGTCCTGGTAGACAGGGGTATAATTCACCCCTCCACTTT. This encodes CASSRPGRQGYNSPLHF.

The chain employs TRBV4-1 and TRBJ2-3; 13 bases match TRBD2. Losses at the gene ends were 6 bases for V and 7 bases for J; bases not matched to a gene: 7. Per the germline V gene, CDR1 is MGHRA and CDR2 is YSYEKL. This CDR3 has 15 amino acids. The CDR3 here is CASSLPGTSGNTQYF. The DNA of the CDR3 is TGCGCCAGCAGTCTCCCCGGGACTAGCGGGAATACGCAGTATTTT.

The J gene is TRBJ2-3, the V gene TRBV12-3 or TRBV12-4, with D unclear. CDR3 length: 12 residues. The ends were cut back, 6 bases at V and 0 bases at J, with 4 bases in the middle. The CDR3 loop is CASSQSTDTQYF. The DNA of the CDR3 is TGTGCCAGCAGCCAAAGCACAGATACGCAGTATTTT.